The rows below give T cell receptor beta chains drawn from one sample of a study of shared clonotypes between healthy human individuals. Data came from immunoSEQ multiplex PCR; TCRdb stores just in-frame clones and leaves some out. In the table there are under 2,000,000 clones, about 95% of which are singletons. Material for sequencing was naive CD8+ T cells sorted from blood. The origin of the receptors is a man aged 18 to 29 in good health. CDR3s leave out the opening cysteine and the closing phenylalanine or tryptophan. A D gene is named only where the DNA matches it firmly. Clone size is stated in some rows and not others, as once, few, many or a class when expanded.

>12|TRBJ2-7|TRBV6-1|.|.
ASSAPTEFYEQY
>14|TRBJ1-5|TRBV4-3|.|.
ASSQERGMVIEPQH
>10|TRBJ2-7|TRBV5-1|.|.
ASSHFGYEQY
>15|TRBJ2-3|TRBV13|.|.
ASSLDSTKGPTDTQY
>13|TRBJ2-5|TRBV6-5|.|TRBD2
ASSPRSGSQETQY
>13|TRBJ2-7|TRBV27|.|.
ASSPSGAAGYEQY
>11|TRBJ2-7|TRBV11-2|.|TRBD2
ASSRGSKYEQY
>13|TRBJ2-5|TRBV5-1|.|TRBD1
ASSRAGDSEETQY
>13|TRBJ2-3|TRBV4-1|.|TRBD2
ASSQVQDREGTQY
>11|TRBJ1-2|TRBV27|few|.
ASRGALEYGYT
>13|TRBJ2-7|TRBV7-9|.|.
ASSLAPGREWEQY
>8|TRBJ2-7|TRBV20-1|.|.
SASRYEQY
>12|TRBJ1-6|TRBV13|.|TRBD1
ASSEQGANSPLH
>12|TRBJ1-1|TRBV4-3|.|.
ASSQDELNSEAF
>10|TRBJ2-7|TRBV5-6|.|.
ASSWTEYEQY
>12|TRBJ2-7|TRBV7-9|.|TRBD1
ASSLGQGVGEQY
>11|TRBJ1-2|TRBV9|.|TRBD1
ASSLSGGNGYT
>13|TRBJ2-1|TRBV7-6|.|.
ASSAAGSAYNEQF
>16|TRBJ2-3|TRBV14|.|TRBD2
ASSQDWPGTSGDTTQY
>13|TRBJ2-1|TRBV27|.|.
ASSLTLAGQDEQF
>12|TRBJ2-7|TRBV4-1|.|.
ASSQDQNPYEQY
>14|TRBJ1-2|TRBV27|.|.
ASSDVTGVGADGYT
>14|TRBJ1-5|TRBV27|once|TRBD1
ASSSRQGAVDQPQH
>15|TRBJ2-2|TRBV13|.|TRBD2
ASSPGLAGDVTGELF
>14|TRBJ2-7|TRBV4-3|.|.
ASSQDVEWSSYEQY
>14|TRBJ2-1|TRBV7-9|.|TRBD2
ASSLISASGRDEQF
>13|TRBJ2-3|TRBV14|.|.
ASSRDFSSTDTQY
>13|TRBJ2-7|TRBV5-6|.|TRBD1
ASSSPGTGTYEQY
>15|TRBJ2-7|TRBV5-1|.|.
ASSLGRGAGQYYEQY
>13|TRBJ2-2|TRBV2|.|.
ATSRQRDYTGELF
>15|TRBJ2-1|TRBV19|.|.
ASSLPLGLSSYNEQF
>14|TRBJ2-7|TRBV19|.|.
ASSITGYQSSYEQY
>9|TRBJ2-7|TRBV10-1|.|.
ASSVSYEQY
>12|TRBJ2-5|TRBV19|few|TRBD1
ASSGGTGWETQY
>15|TRBJ1-6|TRBV7-9|.|.
ASSFPWVGPLTQPLH
>10|TRBJ2-5|TRBV29-1|.|.
SVVSGLGTQY
>12|TRBJ2-5|TRBV27|.|.
ASSSSGRQETQY
>13|TRBJ2-4|TRBV4-3|.|TRBD2
ASSQKDAGVSIQY
>13|TRBJ2-2|TRBV11-2|.|.
ASSLVTPPAGELF
>11|TRBJ1-1|TRBV30|.|.
AWSVSANTEAF
>11|TRBJ1-1|TRBV7-9|.|.
ASSLALNTEAF
>13|TRBJ2-3|TRBV9|.|.
ASSGGTINTDTQY
>12|TRBJ1-1|TRBV14|.|.
ASSQVLGYTEAF
>14|TRBJ1-3|TRBV14|.|.
ASSQDSEGSGNTIY
>15|TRBJ2-2|TRBV7-6|few|TRBD1
ASSLRPGQGYTGELF
>11|TRBJ2-3|TRBV9|.|.
ASSVLGTDTQY
>13|TRBJ2-1|TRBV2|.|TRBD1
ASTVPPGQGSEQF
>10|TRBJ1-1|TRBV7-9|.|.
ASSLGGAEAF
>16|TRBJ2-1|TRBV6-1|.|TRBD1
ASSEGPPGTGDYNEQF
>12|TRBJ1-2|TRBV6-5|.|TRBD1
ASSYSEGADGYT
>13|TRBJ1-2|TRBV6-1|.|.
ASSEDQGPFYGYT
>10|TRBJ1-3|TRBV27|.|.
ASRDLKNTIY
>11|TRBJ1-4|TRBV15|.|.
ATSRDAGAAGP
>9|TRBJ1-1|TRBV7-2|.|.
ASSLWGQAF
>14|TRBJ1-2|TRBV28|once|.
ASTLLRDTFVGGYT
>15|TRBJ2-3|TRBV13|.|TRBD2
ASSLGTSGGGPDTQY
>12|TRBJ2-5|TRBV6-6|.|TRBD2
ASSLAGTSETQY
>13|TRBJ2-2|TRBV9|.|.
ASSVQPAATGELF
>11|TRBJ2-7|TRBV6-1|.|.
ACSPGIAYEQY
>11|TRBJ1-6|TRBV5-6|.|.
ASSPGSNSPLH